The clone carrying this TCR beta chain has just one count. Method: immunoSEQ multiplex PCR; TCRdb's copy keeps in-frame clones and lacks some. The table has about 80,000 clones, 76% seen once. The data were obtained in a study of blood T cell repertoires in COVID-19. The germline V gene has CDR1 MNHEY and CDR2 SMNVEV (reference sequence). V was pared by 6 bases and J by 0 bases, with 15 bases between. The CDR3 is 17 residues long. The chain carries TRBV27 and TRBJ2-6, with D perhaps matching TRBD1 (6 bases). This sequence originates from a man aged 70 or older with active or convalescent COVID-19. The sample was peripheral blood. The CDR3 nucleotides are TGTGCCAGCAGGCCATTGACAGGCCTCTCTGGGGCCAACGTCCTGACTTTC. This encodes CASRPLTGLSGANVLTF.